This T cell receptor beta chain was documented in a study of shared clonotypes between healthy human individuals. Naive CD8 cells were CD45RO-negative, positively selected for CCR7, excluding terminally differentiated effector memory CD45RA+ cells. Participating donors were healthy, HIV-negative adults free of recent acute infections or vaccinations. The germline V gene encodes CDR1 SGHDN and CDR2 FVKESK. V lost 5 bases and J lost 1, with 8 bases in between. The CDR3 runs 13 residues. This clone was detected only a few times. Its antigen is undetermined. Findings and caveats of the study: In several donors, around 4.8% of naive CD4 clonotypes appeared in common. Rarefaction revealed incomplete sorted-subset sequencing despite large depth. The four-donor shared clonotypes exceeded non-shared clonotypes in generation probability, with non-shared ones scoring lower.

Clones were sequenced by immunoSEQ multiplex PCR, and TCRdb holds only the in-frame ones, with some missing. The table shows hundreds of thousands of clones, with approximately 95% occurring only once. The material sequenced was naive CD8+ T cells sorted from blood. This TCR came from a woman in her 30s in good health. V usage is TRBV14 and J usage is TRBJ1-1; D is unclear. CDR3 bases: TGTGCCAGCAGCGGACGACGGAACACTGAAGCTTTCTTT. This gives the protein CASSGRRNTEAFF.